This T cell receptor (beta chain) was observed in a study of T-cell reconstitution after alpha-beta-depleted transplantation in children. A TCRbeta library incorporating unique molecular identifiers was prepared. TCRdb reprocessed the PCR reads with MiXCR, giving one entry per CDR3 protein. Of about 610,000 distinct CDR3 sequences listed, 8% to 11% are singletons. Trimming left V 5 bases short and J 0 bases short, with 8 bases between. This CDR3 contains 15 residues. This clonotype has a count of ten or more. This receptor was taken from a human donor who donated a stem cell graft to a child with acute myeloid leukemia. The V gene is TRBV12-3 or TRBV12-4, the J gene TRBJ2-6; tentatively, D is TRBD1 or TRBD2 (5 bases each). This specimen was PBMCs from the stem cell graft donor, taken from the stem cell graft. In DNA form, the CDR3 reads TGTGCCAGCAGTGGGGACCTCTCTGGGGCCAACGTCCTGACTTTC. This translates into CASSGDLSGANVLTF.